This T cell receptor (beta chain) was captured by sequencing in a study of shared clonotypes between healthy human individuals. Across the whole study: Each donor's CD8 memory used one plate, CD8 naive two, each CD4 subset three.

V was shortened by 3 bases and J by 0 bases, with 9 bases between the two germline ends. This CDR3 is 15 amino acids long. CDR1 and CDR2 (germline): LNHDA, SQIVND (reference sequence). With respect to this clone: The antigen is unknown.

Only Caucasian adults living in Nashville, Tennessee made up the donor group. Investigators spread the genomic DNA of each subset evenly over several immunoSEQ plates. Sequencing used immunoSEQ multiplex PCR; TCRdb keeps in-frame clones, though not all of them. The sample has 600,000 to 700,000 clones, 73% seen once. General study results and limits: Clonotype sharing among the donors was expected to vary with sequencing depth.

This chain connects TRBV19 to TRBJ2-1, with D unclear. The clonotype was recovered from a woman aged 25-40 years in good health. The material sequenced was memory CD4+ T cells sorted from blood. As for subset: CD45RA-negative fraction. The CDR3 sequence: CASSILVSSYNEQFF. CDR3 in DNA: TGTGCCAGTAGTATTTTAGTCTCCTCCTACAATGAGCAGTTCTTC.